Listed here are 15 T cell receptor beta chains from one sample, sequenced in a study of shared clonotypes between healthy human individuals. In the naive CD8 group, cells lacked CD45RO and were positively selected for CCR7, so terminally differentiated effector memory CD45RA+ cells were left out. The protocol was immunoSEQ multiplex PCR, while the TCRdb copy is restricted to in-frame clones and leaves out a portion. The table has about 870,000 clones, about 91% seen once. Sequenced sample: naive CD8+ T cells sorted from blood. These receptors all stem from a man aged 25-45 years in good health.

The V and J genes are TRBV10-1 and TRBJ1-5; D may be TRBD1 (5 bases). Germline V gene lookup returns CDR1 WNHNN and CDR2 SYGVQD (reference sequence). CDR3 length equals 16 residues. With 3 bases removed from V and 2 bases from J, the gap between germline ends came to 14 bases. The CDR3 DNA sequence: TGCGCCAGCAGTGAACTCATGAGAGGGGGCAATCAGCCCCAGCATTTT. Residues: CASSELMRGGNQPQHF.

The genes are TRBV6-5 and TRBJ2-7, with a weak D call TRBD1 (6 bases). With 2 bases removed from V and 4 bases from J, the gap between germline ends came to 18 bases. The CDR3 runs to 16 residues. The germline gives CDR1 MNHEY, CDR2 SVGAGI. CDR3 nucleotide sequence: TGTGCCAGCAGTTACGGGGCGGCAGGGGCCACTTACGAGCAGTACTTC. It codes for CASSYGAAGATYEQYF.

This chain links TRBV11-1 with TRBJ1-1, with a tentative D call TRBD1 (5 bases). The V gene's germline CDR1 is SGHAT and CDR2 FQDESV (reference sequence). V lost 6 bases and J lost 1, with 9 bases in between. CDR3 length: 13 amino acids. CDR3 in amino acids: CASREDRNTEAFF. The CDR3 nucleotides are TGTGCCAGCAGAGAAGACAGGAACACTGAAGCTTTCTTT.

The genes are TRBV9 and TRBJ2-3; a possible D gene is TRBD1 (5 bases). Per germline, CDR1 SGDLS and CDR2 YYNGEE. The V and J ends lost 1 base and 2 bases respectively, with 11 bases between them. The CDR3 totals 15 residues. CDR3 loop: CASSVWGRLTDTQYF. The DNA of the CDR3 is TGTGCCAGCAGCGTATGGGGCAGACTCACAGATACGCAGTATTTT.

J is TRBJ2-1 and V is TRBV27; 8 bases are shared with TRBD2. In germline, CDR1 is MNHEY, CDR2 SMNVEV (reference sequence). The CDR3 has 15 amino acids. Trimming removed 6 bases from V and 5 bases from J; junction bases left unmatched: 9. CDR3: CASSALAGRNNEQFF. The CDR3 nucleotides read TGTGCCAGCAGCGCTCTAGCGGGTAGAAACAATGAGCAGTTCTTC.

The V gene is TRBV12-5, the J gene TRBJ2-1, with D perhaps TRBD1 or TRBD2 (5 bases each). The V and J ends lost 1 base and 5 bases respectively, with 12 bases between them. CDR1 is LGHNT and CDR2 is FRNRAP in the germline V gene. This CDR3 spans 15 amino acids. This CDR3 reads CASGLGGTLHNEQFF. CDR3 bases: TGTGCTAGTGGTTTGGGGGGGACCCTGCACAATGAGCAGTTCTTC. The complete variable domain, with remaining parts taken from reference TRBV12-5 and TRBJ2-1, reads DARVTQTPRHKVTEMGQEVTMRCQPILGHNTVFWYRQTMMQGLELLAYFRNRAPLDDSGMPKDRFSAEMPDATLATLKIQPSEPRDSAVYFCASGLGGTLHNEQFFGPGTRLTVL.

The CDR3 reads CASSLRLGDEQFF. Here the CDR3 DNA reads TGCGCCAGCAGCCTCCGGCTGGGGGACGAGCAGTTCTTC. V gene TRBV5-1 combines with J gene TRBJ2-1; D assignment may be TRBD1 or TRBD2 (5 bases each). CDR3 size: 13 residues. In germline, CDR1 is SGHRS, CDR2 YFSETQ. V shed 4 bases and J shed 10 bases, with 15 bases lying between them. Full variable domain (rest looked up from reference TRBV5-1 and TRBJ2-1): KAGVTQTPRYLIKTRGQQVTLSCSPISGHRSVSWYQQTPGQGLQFLFEYFSETQRNKGNFPGRFSGRQFSNSRSEMNVSTLELGDSALYLCASSLRLGDEQFFGPGTRLTVL.

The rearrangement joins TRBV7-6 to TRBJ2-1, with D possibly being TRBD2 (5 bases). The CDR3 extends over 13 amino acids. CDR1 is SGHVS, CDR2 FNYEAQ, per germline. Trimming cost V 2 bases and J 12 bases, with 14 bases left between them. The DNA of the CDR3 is TGTGCCAGCAGCTTATACCAGGCTCGGGGGCAGTTCTTC. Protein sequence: CASSLYQARGQFF.

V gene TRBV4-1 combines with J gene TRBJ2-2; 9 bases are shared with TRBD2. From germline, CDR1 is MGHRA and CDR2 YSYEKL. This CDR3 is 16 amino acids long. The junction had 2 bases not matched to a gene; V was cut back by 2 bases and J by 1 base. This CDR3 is CASSQRLAENTGELFF. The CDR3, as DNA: TGCGCCAGCAGCCAAAGACTAGCGGAGAACACCGGGGAGCTGTTTTTT.

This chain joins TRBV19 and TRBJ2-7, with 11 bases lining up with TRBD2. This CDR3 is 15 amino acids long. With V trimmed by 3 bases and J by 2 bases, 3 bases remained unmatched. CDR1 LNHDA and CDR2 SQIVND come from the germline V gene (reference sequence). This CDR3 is CASSIGLAGAYEQYF. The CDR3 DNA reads TGTGCCAGTAGTATCGGACTAGCGGGCGCCTACGAGCAGTACTTC. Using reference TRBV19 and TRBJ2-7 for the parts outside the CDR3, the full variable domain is DGGITQSPKYLFRKEGQNVTLSCEQNLNHDAMYWYRQDPGQGLRLIYYSQIVNDFQKGDIAEGYSVSREKKESFPLTVTSAQKNPTAFYLCASSIGLAGAYEQYFGPGTRLTVT.

For the CDR3, the DNA is TGTGCCAGCAGTGATTTTGCGGGCTCCTACGAGCAGTACTTC. Amino acids: CASSDFAGSYEQYF. This chain connects TRBV6-1 to TRBJ2-7; possibly TRBD2 for D (5 bases). Germline-derived CDR1 and CDR2 are MNHNS and SASEGT. The CDR3 sequence is 14 residues long. V was trimmed by 3 bases and J by 0 bases, leaving 9 bases between them.

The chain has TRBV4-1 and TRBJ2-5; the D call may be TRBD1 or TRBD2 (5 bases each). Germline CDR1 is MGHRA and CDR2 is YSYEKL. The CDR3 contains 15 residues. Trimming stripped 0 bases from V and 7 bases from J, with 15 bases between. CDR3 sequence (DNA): TGCGCCAGCAGCCAAGATCAAGTGGGACCGGGGACCCAGTACTTC. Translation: CASSQDQVGPGTQYF.

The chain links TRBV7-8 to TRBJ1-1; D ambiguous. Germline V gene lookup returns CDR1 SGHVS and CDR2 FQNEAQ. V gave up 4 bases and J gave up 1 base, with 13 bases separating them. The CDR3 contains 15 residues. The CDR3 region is CASSYFTKGNTEAFF. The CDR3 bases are TGTGCCAGCAGCTATTTTACGAAGGGGAACACTGAAGCTTTCTTT. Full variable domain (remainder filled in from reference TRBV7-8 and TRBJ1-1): GAGVSQSPRYKVAKRGQDVALRCDPISGHVSLFWYQQALGQGPEFLTYFQNEAQLDKSGLPSDRFFAERPEGSVSTLKIQRTQQEDSAVYLCASSYFTKGNTEAFFGQGTRLTVV.

The CDR3 coding sequence is TGCGCCAGCAGCTTGGCGGTGGGACTAGGGGGGGATGAGCAGTTCTTC. This encodes CASSLAVGLGGDEQFF. The chain links TRBV5-1 to TRBJ2-1, with TRBD2 matching over 8 bases. The CDR3 is 16 residues long. Germline trimming cut 0 bases from V and 8 bases from J; bases unmatched to any gene: 10. Germline V gene data show CDR1 as SGHRS and CDR2 as YFSETQ.

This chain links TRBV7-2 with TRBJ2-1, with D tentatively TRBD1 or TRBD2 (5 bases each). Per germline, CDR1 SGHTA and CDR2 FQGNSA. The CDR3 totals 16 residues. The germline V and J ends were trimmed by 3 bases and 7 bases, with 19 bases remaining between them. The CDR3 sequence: CASSLGVMAGRNEQFF. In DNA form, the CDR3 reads TGTGCCAGCAGCTTGGGGGTCATGGCGGGTAGGAATGAGCAGTTCTTC.